Listed below are T cell receptor beta chains from one sample, sequenced in a study of breast tumors, draining lymph nodes, adjacent tissues. TCRdb reprocessed the multiplex PCR reads with MiXCR, giving one entry per CDR3 protein. This sample has roughly 120,000 distinct CDR3 sequences, with about 20% found just once. The sequenced sample was axillary lymph node tissue. These receptors all come from a female donor with breast cancer. Some clones in this sample may be carry-over from other donors' samples. CDR3s include the opening cysteine and the closing phenylalanine or tryptophan. D genes are given only for firm matches. Clone size is not always given. Where it is, it says once, few, many or a class for expanded clones.

J: TRBJ2-3; V: TRBV3-1; size: many; D: .; CDR3: CASSHRTSPDTQYF; DNA: TGTGCCAGCAGCCACCGAACTAGCCCAGATACGCAGTATTTT
J: TRBJ1-5; V: TRBV12-3/TRBV12-4; size: many; D: TRBD1; CDR3: CATLSHRDRAVQPQHF; DNA: TGTGCCACCCTCTCTCACCGGGACAGGGCGGTTCAGCCCCAGCATTTT
J: TRBJ2-3; V: TRBV2; size: many; D: TRBD2; CDR3: CASSEPGGPGDTQYF; DNA: TGTGCCAGCAGTGAACCGGGGGGGCCGGGGGATACGCAGTATTTT
J: TRBJ2-1; V: TRBV5-1; size: many; D: TRBD2; CDR3: CASSPRTSGGPNEQFF; DNA: TGCGCCAGCAGCCCCCGGACTAGCGGGGGCCCCAATGAGCAGTTCTTC
J: TRBJ2-7; V: TRBV20-1; size: many; D: TRBD2; CDR3: CSASLVGRGSGYEQYF; DNA: TGCAGTGCTAGCCTAGTTGGGCGCGGGAGTGGTTACGAGCAGTACTTC
J: TRBJ2-1; V: TRBV2; size: many; D: TRBD2; CDR3: CASTPVDRATGLAEKGFYNEQFF; DNA: TGTGCCAGCACTCCTGTGGACAGGGCAACGGGACTAGCGGAAAAGGGGTTCTACAATGAGCAGTTCTTC
J: TRBJ2-7; V: TRBV5-5; size: many; D: .; CDR3: CASSLSIGDEQYF; DNA: TGTGCCAGCAGCTTGTCTATTGGCGACGAGCAGTACTTC
J: TRBJ2-5; V: TRBV12-3/TRBV12-4; size: many; D: TRBD1; CDR3: CASSQVGGIETQYF; DNA: TGTGCCAGCAGCCAAGTAGGGGGCATAGAGACCCAGTACTTC
J: TRBJ2-3; V: TRBV18; size: .; D: .; CDR3: CASSLSGTGALEDTQYF; DNA: TGTGCCAGCTCACTCAGCGGTACGGGGGCGTTGGAAGATACGCAGTATTTT
J: TRBJ2-7; V: TRBV4-2; size: many; D: .; CDR3: CASSQAPGSEQYF; DNA: TGTGCCAGCAGCCAAGCCCCGGGGAGTGAGCAGTACTTC
J: TRBJ2-3; V: TRBV5-1; size: many; D: TRBD2; CDR3: CASSSRTSGSTDTQYF; DNA: TGCGCCAGCAGCTCCCGGACTAGCGGGAGCACAGATACGCAGTATTTT
J: TRBJ1-3; V: TRBV29-1; size: many; D: TRBD1; CDR3: CSVELWSGQHSGNTIYF; DNA: TGCAGCGTTGAATTGTGGTCGGGACAGCACTCTGGAAACACCATATATTTT
J: TRBJ2-1; V: TRBV3-1; size: .; D: .; CDR3: CATADFNEQFF; DNA: TGTGCCACAGCCGACTTCAATGAGCAGTTCTTC
J: TRBJ1-4; V: TRBV20-1; size: many; D: TRBD1; CDR3: CSAGTGGSEKLFF; DNA: TGCAGTGCGGGGACAGGGGGCTCGGAAAAACTGTTTTTT
J: TRBJ1-5; V: TRBV19; size: many; D: .; CDR3: CASTPETGGDQPQHF; DNA: TGTGCCAGTACCCCGGAGACAGGCGGGGATCAGCCCCAGCATTTT
J: TRBJ1-4; V: TRBV29-1; size: many; D: .; CDR3: CSVGGGSNEKLFF; DNA: TGCAGCGTTGGGGGGGGGTCTAATGAAAAACTGTTTTTT
J: TRBJ2-1; V: TRBV20-1; size: many; D: TRBD2; CDR3: CSAREIRGGVYNEQFF; DNA: TGCAGTGCTAGAGAGATTCGCGGGGGGGTCTACAATGAGCAGTTCTTC
J: TRBJ2-5; V: TRBV11-2; size: many; D: .; CDR3: CASSFRQIFQETQYF; DNA: TGTGCCAGCAGCTTCCGACAGATATTCCAAGAGACCCAGTACTTC
J: TRBJ1-6; V: TRBV7-2; size: many; D: .; CDR3: CASSLAGAYNSPLHF; DNA: TGTGCCAGCAGCTTAGCGGGGGCATATAATTCACCCCTCCACTTT
J: TRBJ1-3; V: TRBV6-5; size: many; D: .; CDR3: CASSYGTGNTIYF; DNA: TGTGCCAGCAGTTACGGTACCGGGAACACCATATATTTT
J: TRBJ1-3; V: TRBV20-1; size: many; D: .; CDR3: CSARLWTYSGNTIYF; DNA: TGCAGTGCTCGACTCTGGACTTACTCTGGAAACACCATATATTTT
J: TRBJ1-4; V: TRBV9; size: many; D: TRBD1; CDR3: CASSVGQGVDEKLFF; DNA: TGTGCCAGCAGCGTCGGGCAGGGGGTTGATGAAAAACTGTTTTTT
J: TRBJ2-1; V: TRBV5-1; size: few; D: TRBD2; CDR3: CASSTLAGGSNEQFF; DNA: TGCGCCAGCAGCACCCTAGCGGGGGGCTCCAATGAGCAGTTCTTC
J: TRBJ1-2; V: TRBV2; size: many; D: .; CDR3: CASSTRRGNDGYTF; DNA: TGTGCCAGCAGTACCAGGAGGGGGAACGATGGCTACACCTTC
J: TRBJ2-7; V: TRBV20-1; size: many; D: .; CDR3: CSARDTEGGEQYF; DNA: TGCAGTGCTAGGGACACGGAGGGGGGGGAGCAGTACTTC
J: TRBJ2-1; V: TRBV20-1; size: many; D: TRBD2; CDR3: CSARINPYLAGGPGEQFF; DNA: TGCAGTGCTAGAATTAACCCATATCTAGCGGGAGGGCCGGGTGAGCAGTTCTTC
J: TRBJ2-1; V: TRBV12-3/TRBV12-4; size: many; D: .; CDR3: CASSLGPNSYNEQFF; DNA: TGTGCCAGCAGTTTAGGACCGAACTCCTACAATGAGCAGTTCTTC
J: TRBJ2-5; V: TRBV9; size: many; D: TRBD1; CDR3: CASSPRQGIFQETQYF; DNA: TGTGCCAGCAGCCCCCGACAGGGGATTTTCCAAGAGACCCAGTACTTC
J: TRBJ1-1; V: TRBV6-1; size: .; D: .; CDR3: CASSWRGNTEAFF; DNA: TGTGCCAGCAGTTGGAGAGGGAACACTGAAGCTTTCTTT
J: TRBJ2-3; V: TRBV14; size: many; D: .; CDR3: CASSPAARLSTDTQYF; DNA: TGTGCCAGCAGCCCAGCGGCGAGACTTAGCACAGATACGCAGTATTTT
J: TRBJ2-1; V: TRBV2; size: .; D: TRBD1; CDR3: CASSVDRGSCNEQFF; DNA: TGTGCCAGCAGTGTGGACAGGGGCTCCTGCAATGAGCAGTTCTTC
J: TRBJ1-2; V: TRBV6-1; size: many; D: .; CDR3: CASNIGPVISYGYTF; DNA: TGTGCCAGCAATATAGGGCCAGTGATCTCATATGGCTACACCTTC
J: TRBJ2-7; V: TRBV20-1; size: many; D: .; CDR3: CSARVGETMEQYF; DNA: TGCAGTGCTAGAGTCGGGGAAACGATGGAGCAGTACTTC
J: TRBJ1-4; V: TRBV19; size: many; D: TRBD1; CDR3: CASQGQATNEKLFF; DNA: TGTGCCAGCCAGGGACAGGCGACTAATGAAAAACTGTTTTTT